Below, 18 T cell receptor beta chains from the same sample are listed, as sequenced in a study of early T cells in non-severe SARS-CoV-2 infection. Each CDR3 protein is one row after TCRdb ran MiXCR on the 5' RACE reads. The sample includes tens of thousands of distinct CDR3 sequences, about 12% of them seen just once. This specimen was whole blood, taken at baseline. The receptors shown here come from an adult who was a healthcare worker with PCR-confirmed SARS-CoV-2 infection or an uninfected control (not recorded which).

CDR3 loop: CASSRVSGLAGAGTDTQYF. The CDR3, as DNA: TGTGCCAGTAGTAGGGTATCCGGACTAGCGGGGGCGGGCACAGATACGCAGTATTTT. V usage is TRBV19 and J usage is TRBJ2-3, with 13 bases fitting TRBD2. Germline V lookup: CDR1 LNHDA, CDR2 SQIVND (reference sequence). The V segment lost 4 bases and the J segment 1 base; nucleotides outside the gene matches: 11. The CDR3 sequence is 19 residues long.

This chain uses TRBV5-1 with TRBJ1-4; TRBD1 might be the D (5 bases). Germline-derived CDR1 and CDR2 are SGHRS and YFSETQ. The CDR3 is 15 amino acids. The V and J ends lost 2 bases and 8 bases respectively, with 16 bases between them. CDR3 sequence reads: CASSFNGREGEKLFF. The CDR3 region has the DNA TGCGCCAGCAGCTTTAACGGCAGGGAAGGCGAAAAACTGTTTTTT.

This clonotype was counted between two and nine times. The V and J genes are TRBV5-1 and TRBJ1-5; D gene ambiguous. The V and J ends lost 0 bases and 4 bases respectively, with 8 bases between them. Germline V gene lookup returns CDR1 SGHRS and CDR2 YFSETQ. The CDR3 is 14 residues long. In nucleotides, the CDR3 is TGCGCCAGCAGCTTGGGGCAGAGAAATCAGCCCCAGCATTTT. Encoded protein: CASSLGQRNQPQHF.

This clonotype was observed at least ten times. The V and J genes are TRBV5-6 and TRBJ1-1; D gene ambiguous. The CDR3 totals 12 residues. The germline V and J ends were trimmed by 4 bases and 8 bases, with 12 bases remaining between them. Per germline, CDR1 SGHDT and CDR2 YYEEEE. CDR3 bases: TGTGCCAGCAGCCCCGACGGGTTGGAAGCTTTCTTT. Translating gives CASSPDGLEAFF. Using reference TRBV5-6 and TRBJ1-1 for the parts outside the CDR3, the full variable domain is DAGVTQSPTHLIKTRGQQVTLRCSPKSGHDTVSWYQQALGQGPQFIFQYYEEEERQRGNFPDRFSGHQFPNYSSELNVNALLLGDSALYLCASSPDGLEAFFGQGTRLTVV.

Only a few counts were recorded for this clonotype. The V gene is TRBV6-5, the J gene TRBJ2-7, with D possibly TRBD1 on 5 matching bases. Germline CDR1 is MNHEY and CDR2 is SVGAGI. V dropped 2 bases and J dropped 9 bases, with 14 bases sitting between them. The CDR3 is 13 amino acids. The chain's CDR3 is CASSYRQHVGQYF. CDR3 DNA sequence: TGTGCCAGCAGTTACCGACAGCACGTTGGGCAGTACTTC.

This clonotype has ten or more counts. This chain joins TRBV5-6 and TRBJ1-4; no reliable D call. The germline V gene encodes CDR1 SGHDT and CDR2 YYEEEE. V shed 4 bases and J shed 0 bases, with 7 bases lying between them. The CDR3 length is 14 residues. The CDR3 spells CASSPDPTNEKLFF. In DNA form, the CDR3 reads TGTGCCAGCAGCCCGGACCCAACTAATGAAAAACTGTTTTTT. Filled out from reference TRBV5-6 and TRBJ1-4, the complete variable domain reads DAGVTQSPTHLIKTRGQQVTLRCSPKSGHDTVSWYQQALGQGPQFIFQYYEEEERQRGNFPDRFSGHQFPNYSSELNVNALLLGDSALYLCASSPDPTNEKLFFGSGTQLSVL.

This clonotype was detected a few times. CDR3 protein: CASSLAGARNSPLHF. The CDR3 DNA sequence: TGTGCCAGCAGCTTAGCAGGGGCAAGGAATTCACCCCTCCACTTT. The chain recombines TRBV7-9 with TRBJ1-6, with D maybe TRBD1 (5 bases). V lost 0 bases to trimming and J lost 7 bases, with 10 bases between them. The germline gives CDR1 SEHNR, CDR2 FQNEAQ (reference sequence). The CDR3 runs to 15 residues.

The rearrangement links TRBV5-1 to TRBJ2-7, with 14 nucleotides matching TRBD2. Unmatched junction bases numbered 11, after V lost 4 bases and J lost 5 bases. Germline V lookup: CDR1 SGHRS, CDR2 YFSETQ. There are 17 residues in the CDR3. CDR3 coding DNA: TGCGCCAGCAGCCCCGGACTAGCGGGGGGACCGGTCCACGAGCAGTACTTC. Its translation is CASSPGLAGGPVHEQYF.

Only a few counts were recorded for this clonotype. This sequence joins TRBV6-4 and TRBJ2-3; TRBD2 aligns across 7 bases. The trim removed 4 bases at V and 1 base at J, leaving 2 bases unmatched. CDR1 MRHNA and CDR2 SNTAGT come from the germline V gene. The CDR3 is 14 residues long. The CDR3 region has the DNA TGTGCCAGCAGTGTTGCGGGGGGCACAGATACGCAGTATTTT. It translates to CASSVAGGTDTQYF.

This clonotype is medium-sized in the sample. The chain uses TRBV18 and TRBJ2-3, with 12 nucleotides matching TRBD1. V gave up 3 bases and J gave up 6 bases; unmatched junction bases: 7. The CDR3 spans 16 residues. CDR1 is KGHSH and CDR2 is LQKENI in the germline V gene. CDR3 region: CASSPTGTGGWDTQYF. The CDR3 DNA reads as TGTGCCAGCTCACCCACCGGGACAGGGGGCTGGGATACGCAGTATTTT.

The genes are TRBV7-9 and TRBJ1-1; D gene unclear. CDR1 is SEHNR and CDR2 is FQNEAQ in the germline V gene (reference sequence). CDR3 length: 12 amino acids. The ends were cut back, 1 base at V and 11 bases at J, with 11 bases in the middle. CDR3 loop: CASSLGKAPAFF. For the CDR3, the DNA is TGTGCCAGCAGCTTAGGTAAAGCGCCGGCTTTCTTT.

J is TRBJ2-7 and V is TRBV18, with TRBD2 matching 12 bases. The V and J ends lost 6 bases and 6 bases, in that order; junction bases with no gene match: 12. The CDR3 sequence is 16 residues long. Germline assignment: CDR1 KGHSH and CDR2 LQKENI. The CDR3 protein is CASSPNSTSGSSEQYF. DNA for the CDR3: TGTGCCAGCTCTCCCAACTCGACTAGCGGGAGTTCCGAGCAGTACTTC.

This clonotype was observed a handful of times. The V gene is TRBV20-1, the J gene TRBJ2-3; D uncertain. The CDR3 runs 13 residues. CDR1 DFQATT and CDR2 SNEGSKA come from the germline V gene (reference sequence). With 3 bases removed from V and 5 bases from J, the gap between germline ends came to 12 bases. The CDR3 region has the DNA TGCAGTGCTAGTTTGGGGTTTGAAGATACGCAGTATTTT. It is translated as CSASLGFEDTQYF.

The chain combines TRBV6-5 with TRBJ2-1, with a weak D call TRBD2 (6 bases). CDR1 is MNHEY and CDR2 is SVGAGI in the germline V gene. This CDR3 contains 14 residues. Trimming removed 6 bases from V and 7 bases from J, with 16 bases in between. CDR3 protein: CASSPEVAENEQFF. The CDR3 nucleotides are TGTGCCAGCAGCCCCGAGGTAGCGGAAAATGAGCAGTTCTTC.

The chain joins TRBV27 to TRBJ1-6, with D uncertain. Trimming removed 3 bases from V and 7 bases from J, with 7 bases in between. Per the germline V gene, CDR1 is MNHEY and CDR2 is SMNVEV (reference sequence). CDR3 length equals 13 residues. In DNA, the CDR3 is TGTGCCAGCAGTTTTACGGAGAATTCACCCCTCCACTTT. The encoded protein is CASSFTENSPLHF.

V gene TRBV2 combines with J gene TRBJ2-4; 11 bases align to TRBD2. The junction had 5 bases not matched to a gene; V was cut back by 6 bases and J by 13 bases. Germline CDR1 reads SNHLY; CDR2 reads FYNNEI. The CDR3 has 12 residues. The CDR3 protein is CASRGTSGVQYF. CDR3 nucleotides: TGTGCCAGCAGGGGGACTAGCGGCGTACAGTACTTC.

This clonotype has more than one count but fewer than ten. The chain has TRBV4-3 and TRBJ2-7; D not resolved. This CDR3 comprises 15 residues. CDR1 is LGHNA and CDR2 is YSLEER in the germline V gene. V shed 0 bases and J shed 2 bases, with 11 bases lying between them. CDR3 sequence (DNA): TGCGCCAGCAGCCAAGATCAAGGCAGAGCCTACGAGCAGTACTTC. Amino acid sequence: CASSQDQGRAYEQYF.

This rearrangement joins TRBV11-2 to TRBJ2-3, with a possible D match to TRBD1 (6 bases). The CDR3 runs to 15 residues. V dropped 5 bases and J dropped 2 bases, with 14 bases sitting between them. Germline V CDR1 and CDR2: SGHAT, FQNNGV. The CDR3 DNA reads as TGTGCCAGCAGCGCGTATCAGGGGAACACAGATACGCAGTATTTT. It yields the protein CASSAYQGNTDTQYF.